This T cell receptor (beta chain) was found in a study of CD8 T cells in ankylosing spondylitis. 5'-RACE, quantitative and with molecular barcodes, yielded the TCR beta libraries. Using its own MiXCR run on the 5' RACE reads, TCRdb lists one record per CDR3 protein. The sample contains 470,000 or so distinct CDR3 sequences, more than 25% of which appear only once. This clonotype was counted only a few times. Its antigen is unidentified. Study outcomes and limitations: A subset of motif variants has previously been described in the synovial fluid and blood of reactive arthritis. Within peripheral blood, clones linked to disease were CD8+ and relatively rare. About 8 highly homologous variants made up a TCR beta motif, and this motif appeared characteristic of ankylosing spondylitis blood. The study looked at matched synovial fluid samples from ankylosing spondylitis patients. Disease-linked clones were reported to be significantly enriched there.

Germline loops: CDR1 LGHNA, CDR2 YNFKEQ. There are 12 residues in the CDR3. V was pared by 7 bases and J by 4 bases, with 2 bases of the junction left unmatched. This TCR was sampled from a male donor with ankylosing spondylitis. Sequenced sample: blood, either unsorted or a sorted T cell fraction (not recorded which). The chain combines TRBV4-2 with TRBJ1-1; 8 bases line up with TRBD1. The CDR3 DNA reads as TGTGCCAGCAACACAGGGGGCACTGAAGCTTTCTTT. Amino acids: CASNTGGTEAFF.